The T cell receptor beta chain under discussion was sequenced for a study of blood T cell repertoires in COVID-19. Across the study: The United States, Italy and Spain supplied acute and convalescent COVID-19 samples. PBMCs, B-cell-depleted T cells, or T cells provided the cDNA or gDNA that made up the material.

As originally analysed: Nucleated cell counts were estimated from reference gene primer amplification. The repertoire was sequenced with immunoSEQ multiplex PCR; TCRdb's copy has only in-frame clones and lacks some. The V and J calls and clone size are taken from that table; D and trimming were inferred from the DNA. This table has over 25,000 clones, nearly 90% appearing once. Germline V gene lookup returns CDR1 MNHEY and CDR2 SMNVEV (reference sequence). The length of the CDR3 is 16 residues. Trimming took 5 bases from V and 0 from J; bases not matched to a gene: 2. V usage is TRBV27 and J usage is TRBJ2-1; 12 bases agree with TRBD2. Sample: peripheral blood. The clonotype was recovered from a woman aged 55-70 years with active COVID-19. Here the CDR3 DNA reads TGTGCCAGCAGTAGACTAGCGGGAGTCTCCTACAATGAGCAGTTCTTC. It yields the protein CASSRLAGVSYNEQFF.